The present T cell receptor beta chain was sequenced within a study of shared T cell receptors in the human thymus. In germline, CDR1 is MNHEY, CDR2 SVGAGI. V lost 8 bases to trimming and J lost 3 bases, with 11 bases between them. CDR3 length: 13 residues. This clone appeared once. Repertoires were generated with immunoSEQ multiplex PCR, while TCRdb's copy carries only in-frame clones and drops some. The table lists about 540,000 clones, 75% to 80% of them singletons. These data were likewise used in another study, on human thymus T cells. As that study records: Obtained as resections during corrective heart surgery, the thymus tissue was then studied. Among thymic and blood repertoires, usage of V and J genes appeared biased.

The source of this sequence is a boy less than two years old with a congenital heart defect. The V call is TRBV6-5, the J call TRBJ1-5; D is uncertain. Sequencing was carried out using thymocytes. In nucleotides, the CDR3 is TGTGCCAGCGGCAAAATGTCCAATCAGCCCCAGCATTTT. Translating it yields CASGKMSNQPQHF.